This entry describes one T cell receptor beta chain. The data are from a study of molecular identifiers for immune sequencing clone quantification. Each CDR3 protein gets one entry after TCRdb re-called the PCR reads with MiXCR. The sample holds approximately 680,000 distinct CDR3 sequences, 25% seen once. Germline V gene sequence: CDR1 GTSNPN, CDR2 SVGIG (reference sequence). Trimming took 0 bases from V and 0 from J, leaving 9 bases between them. The CDR3 is 15 amino acids. The J gene is TRBJ1-5, the V gene TRBV30; no firm D call. Sequencing used naive CD8+ T cells from blood, with Jurkat cell RNA spiked in. The subset denotes: FACS-sorted CD8+CD4-CCR7+CD45RA+ naive T cells. This TCR derives from a human donor in good health. Some libraries in this study had Jurkat cell RNA spiked in. CDR3 sequence reads: CAWSVGQISNQPQHF. The CDR3 nucleotides are TGTGCCTGGAGTGTAGGCCAGATTAGCAATCAGCCCCAGCATTTT.